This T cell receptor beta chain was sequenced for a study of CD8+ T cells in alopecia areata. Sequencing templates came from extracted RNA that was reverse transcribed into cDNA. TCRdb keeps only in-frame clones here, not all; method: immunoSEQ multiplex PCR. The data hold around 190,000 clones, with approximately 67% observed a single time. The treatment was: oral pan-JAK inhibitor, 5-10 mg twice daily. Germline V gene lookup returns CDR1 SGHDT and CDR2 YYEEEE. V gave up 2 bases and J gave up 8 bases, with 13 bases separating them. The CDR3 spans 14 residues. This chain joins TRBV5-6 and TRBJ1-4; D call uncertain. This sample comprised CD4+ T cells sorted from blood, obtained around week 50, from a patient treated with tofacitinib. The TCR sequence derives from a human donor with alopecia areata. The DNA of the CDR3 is TGTGCCAGCAGCTTCTTTACTTTGGGGGAAAAACTGTTTTTT. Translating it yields CASSFFTLGEKLFF.